Listed below are T cell receptor beta chains from one sample, sequenced in a study of blood T cell repertoires in COVID-19. Repertoires were generated with immunoSEQ multiplex PCR, while TCRdb's copy carries only in-frame clones and drops some. The sample yields 210,000 or so clones, about 83% seen once. The sample taken for sequencing was peripheral blood. All receptors derive from a woman aged 25 to 45 with COVID-19, enrolled during active disease. Both conserved end residues are trimmed from each CDR3. Size values are once, few and many counts, or a class for expanded clones, and some rows have none.

V: TRBV4-3; size: NA; J: TRBJ1-4; CDR3: ASSQSGTSLEKLF
V: TRBV3-1/TRBV3-2; size: NA; J: TRBJ1-2; CDR3: ASSPNTGANYGYT
V: TRBV9; size: NA; J: TRBJ2-6; CDR3: ASSVAVGGRVTGANVLT
V: TRBV27; size: NA; J: TRBJ2-3; CDR3: ASKQGLAGDTQY
V: TRBV30; size: NA; J: TRBJ1-5; CDR3: AWSEGVFQPQH
V: TRBV6-2/TRBV6-3; size: NA; J: TRBJ1-1; CDR3: ASSPFGGSAEAF
V: TRBV2; size: NA; J: TRBJ2-5; CDR3: ASSDSKRRQGGETQY
V: TRBV6-4; size: NA; J: TRBJ2-2; CDR3: ASSEGETGELF
V: TRBV5-4; size: NA; J: TRBJ1-1; CDR3: ASTLENRDTEAF
V: TRBV5-4; size: NA; J: TRBJ1-3; CDR3: ASSRPTGTGGNTIY
V: TRBV4-3; size: NA; J: TRBJ2-5; CDR3: ASSRLDSIQETQY
V: TRBV24-1; size: NA; J: TRBJ1-2; CDR3: ATSDQGTGDYGYT
V: TRBV28; size: NA; J: TRBJ1-2; CDR3: ASSLGTDYYGYT
V: TRBV3-1/TRBV3-2; size: NA; J: TRBJ1-2; CDR3: ASSSPTGRGGYT
V: TRBV6-2/TRBV6-3; size: NA; J: TRBJ1-2; CDR3: ASSRRSGQGLYGYT
V: TRBV20-1; size: NA; J: TRBJ2-2; CDR3: SASIRSSRRGAAGELF
V: TRBV7-7; size: NA; J: TRBJ2-7; CDR3: ASSPSLGTYEQY
V: TRBV2; size: NA; J: TRBJ2-7; CDR3: ASQRRGGGYEQY
V: TRBV7-2; size: once; J: TRBJ1-1; CDR3: ASSLGWDRGLTEAF
V: TRBV2; size: NA; J: TRBJ2-5; CDR3: ASTPRGLAVPRAQY
V: TRBV7-9; size: NA; J: TRBJ2-5; CDR3: ASSLGLAGKETQY
V: TRBV7-2; size: NA; J: TRBJ1-6; CDR3: ASSMSWSPLH
V: TRBV19; size: NA; J: TRBJ1-2; CDR3: ASRVDRSDGYT
V: TRBV30; size: NA; J: TRBJ1-1; CDR3: AWSGDRMNTEAF
V: TRBV7-2; size: NA; J: TRBJ2-7; CDR3: ASSLVAGVSYEQY
V: TRBV5-6; size: NA; J: TRBJ2-2; CDR3: ASSAGQSGTGELF
V: TRBV2; size: NA; J: TRBJ1-2; CDR3: ASRESGGSNYGYT
V: TRBV19; size: NA; J: TRBJ2-1; CDR3: ASSIPTSGIGYNEQF
V: TRBV27; size: NA; J: TRBJ1-5; CDR3: ASSFGTGLKPQH
V: TRBV28; size: NA; J: TRBJ2-7; CDR3: ASKSGGPYEQY
V: TRBV12-3/TRBV12-4; size: once; J: TRBJ1-2; CDR3: ASSLGTDTYT
V: TRBV5-4; size: NA; J: TRBJ2-7; CDR3: ASSPDSGRGGYEQY
V: TRBV25-1; size: NA; J: TRBJ1-2; CDR3: ASSVTDYYGYT
V: TRBV24-1; size: NA; J: TRBJ2-4; CDR3: ATSDLPDESLAKNIQY
V: TRBV7-3; size: once; J: TRBJ2-3; CDR3: ASSLSPSGIHRVQY
V: TRBV9; size: NA; J: TRBJ2-3; CDR3: ASSVLAGGLGTDTQY
V: TRBV2; size: NA; J: TRBJ2-1; CDR3: ASSEASNEQF
V: TRBV7-3; size: few; J: TRBJ2-1; CDR3: ASSSGASSSYNEQF
V: TRBV7-6; size: NA; J: TRBJ1-1; CDR3: ASSSRGFDTEAF
V: TRBV29-1; size: NA; J: TRBJ2-5; CDR3: SVDQQETQY
V: TRBV7-9; size: NA; J: TRBJ2-7; CDR3: ASSFGEGEQY
V: TRBV5-1; size: NA; J: TRBJ2-1; CDR3: ASSLAGGPAEQF
V: TRBV7-9; size: NA; J: TRBJ1-2; CDR3: ASSPGRGGIGYT
V: TRBV2; size: NA; J: TRBJ2-1; CDR3: ASSEDREGPNEQF
V: TRBV6-2/TRBV6-3; size: NA; J: TRBJ1-5; CDR3: ASSQTGSGVRNQPQH
V: TRBV6-5; size: NA; J: TRBJ2-3; CDR3: ASASWDREANTQY